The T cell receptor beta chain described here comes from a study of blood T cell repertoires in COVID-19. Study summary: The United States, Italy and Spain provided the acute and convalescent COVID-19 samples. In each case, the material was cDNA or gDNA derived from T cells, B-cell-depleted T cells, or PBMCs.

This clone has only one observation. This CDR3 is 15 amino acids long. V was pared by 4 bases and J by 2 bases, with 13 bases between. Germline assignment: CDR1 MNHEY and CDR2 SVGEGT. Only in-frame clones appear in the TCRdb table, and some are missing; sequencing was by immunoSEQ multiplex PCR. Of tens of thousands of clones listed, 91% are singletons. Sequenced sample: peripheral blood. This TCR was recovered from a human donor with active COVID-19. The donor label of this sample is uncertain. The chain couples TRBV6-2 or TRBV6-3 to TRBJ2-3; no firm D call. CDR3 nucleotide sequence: TGTGCCAGCAGTTTCGGTGGTGCTTTCACAGATACGCAGTATTTT. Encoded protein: CASSFGGAFTDTQYF.